These T cell receptor beta chains were read from a single sample in a study of shared clonotypes between healthy human individuals. Libraries were prepared by immunoSEQ multiplex PCR; TCRdb keeps only in-frame clonotypes and omits some of them. The sample carries about 1 million clones, approximately 76% recorded once. The specimen sequenced was memory CD4+ T cells sorted from blood. These receptors were taken from a man aged 18-30 years in good health. Both conserved end residues are part of each CDR3. Each record gives: D gene, V gene, J gene, clone size, CDR3 protein, CDR3 DNA. A D gene is named only where the DNA matches it firmly. The size field is filled for only some rows; it gives once, few, many or a size class.

D gene: TRBD1; V gene: TRBV19; J gene: TRBJ2-7; clone size: NA; CDR3 protein: CASNLGQGPQYF; CDR3 DNA: TGTGCCAGTAACCTTGGACAGGGCCCGCAGTACTTC
D gene: TRBD1; V gene: TRBV5-6; J gene: TRBJ1-1; clone size: NA; CDR3 protein: CASSASQGANTEAFF; CDR3 DNA: TGTGCCAGCAGCGCATCACAGGGGGCAAACACTGAAGCTTTCTTT
D gene: NA; V gene: TRBV7-3; J gene: TRBJ2-3; clone size: once; CDR3 protein: CASSFGVTDTQYF; CDR3 DNA: TGTGCCAGCAGCTTCGGGGTTACAGATACGCAGTATTTT
D gene: NA; V gene: TRBV7-2; J gene: TRBJ2-3; clone size: NA; CDR3 protein: CASGQRTSTDTQYF; CDR3 DNA: TGTGCCAGCGGCCAGCGGACTAGCACAGATACGCAGTATTTT
D gene: NA; V gene: TRBV19; J gene: TRBJ2-1; clone size: NA; CDR3 protein: CASSIGVGSYNEQFF; CDR3 DNA: TGTGCCAGTAGTATCGGGGTTGGTTCCTACAATGAGCAGTTCTTC
D gene: NA; V gene: TRBV14; J gene: TRBJ2-7; clone size: few; CDR3 protein: CASSQGVLAGGSYEQYF; CDR3 DNA: TGTGCCAGCAGCCAAGGAGTTTTAGCAGGGGGGAGCTACGAGCAGTACTTC
D gene: TRBD1; V gene: TRBV6-1; J gene: TRBJ2-3; clone size: NA; CDR3 protein: CASSVDRGRSTDTQYF; CDR3 DNA: TGTGCCAGCAGTGTAGACAGGGGGCGAAGCACAGATACGCAGTATTTT
D gene: NA; V gene: TRBV2; J gene: TRBJ1-1; clone size: NA; CDR3 protein: CASRADRMNTEAFF; CDR3 DNA: TGTGCCAGCAGGGCCGACAGAATGAACACTGAAGCTTTCTTT
D gene: TRBD2; V gene: TRBV27; J gene: TRBJ2-5; clone size: NA; CDR3 protein: CATRTSGLETQYF; CDR3 DNA: TGTGCCACTCGGACTAGCGGTTTAGAGACCCAGTACTTC
D gene: NA; V gene: TRBV19; J gene: TRBJ2-7; clone size: NA; CDR3 protein: CASSAQGSGSYEQYF; CDR3 DNA: TGTGCCAGTAGTGCCCAAGGGAGCGGAAGTTACGAGCAGTACTTC
D gene: TRBD2; V gene: TRBV6-1; J gene: TRBJ2-1; clone size: NA; CDR3 protein: CASSGRLAVLDNEQFF; CDR3 DNA: TGTGCCAGCAGTGGACGACTAGCGGTGCTAGACAATGAGCAGTTCTTC
D gene: NA; V gene: TRBV11-2; J gene: TRBJ1-1; clone size: NA; CDR3 protein: CASSHGTLGEAFF; CDR3 DNA: TGTGCCAGCAGCCACGGGACTCTGGGTGAAGCTTTCTTT
D gene: NA; V gene: TRBV5-1; J gene: TRBJ2-3; clone size: once; CDR3 protein: CASSLAQGTDTQYF; CDR3 DNA: TGCGCCAGCAGCTTGGCACAAGGAACAGATACGCAGTATTTT
D gene: TRBD2; V gene: TRBV6-5; J gene: TRBJ2-3; clone size: NA; CDR3 protein: CASSLAGGTDTQYF; CDR3 DNA: TGTGCCAGCAGTTTAGCGGGAGGGACAGATACGCAGTATTTT
D gene: TRBD1; V gene: TRBV29-1; J gene: TRBJ1-2; clone size: NA; CDR3 protein: CSVETGIFDYGYTF; CDR3 DNA: TGCAGCGTTGAGACAGGGATTTTCGACTATGGCTACACCTTC
D gene: TRBD2; V gene: TRBV5-4; J gene: TRBJ2-7; clone size: NA; CDR3 protein: CASRTGGSIQDFYEQYF; CDR3 DNA: TGTGCCAGCCGAACGGGGGGGTCGATCCAGGACTTTTACGAGCAGTACTTC
D gene: NA; V gene: TRBV2; J gene: TRBJ2-5; clone size: NA; CDR3 protein: CASSPGTKPQETQYF; CDR3 DNA: TGTGCCAGCAGCCCCGGGACAAAACCCCAAGAGACCCAGTACTTC
D gene: NA; V gene: TRBV4-1; J gene: TRBJ1-1; clone size: NA; CDR3 protein: CASSQERGMALINTEAFF; CDR3 DNA: TGCGCCAGCAGCCAAGAAAGGGGTATGGCCCTGATAAACACTGAAGCTTTCTTT
D gene: NA; V gene: TRBV6-6; J gene: TRBJ1-3; clone size: NA; CDR3 protein: CASTKTLTGEAIYF; CDR3 DNA: TGTGCCAGCACCAAGACCCTTACCGGAGAGGCCATATATTTT
D gene: NA; V gene: TRBV6-5; J gene: TRBJ1-5; clone size: NA; CDR3 protein: CASSEVYSNQPQHF; CDR3 DNA: TGTGCCAGCAGTGAAGTGTATAGCAATCAGCCCCAGCATTTT
D gene: NA; V gene: TRBV5-1; J gene: TRBJ1-6; clone size: NA; CDR3 protein: CASSTATSYNSPLHF; CDR3 DNA: TGCGCCAGCAGCACTGCTACCTCCTATAATTCACCCCTCCACTTT
D gene: TRBD1; V gene: TRBV5-6; J gene: TRBJ2-5; clone size: NA; CDR3 protein: CASSLGGQGNFRGETQYF; CDR3 DNA: TGTGCCAGCAGCTTGGGAGGACAGGGGAATTTTAGGGGCGAGACCCAGTACTTC
D gene: TRBD1; V gene: TRBV7-9; J gene: TRBJ1-5; clone size: NA; CDR3 protein: CASSLGTGLYF; CDR3 DNA: TGTGCCAGCAGCCTGGGGACAGGCTTGTATTTT
D gene: NA; V gene: TRBV10-1; J gene: TRBJ1-4; clone size: NA; CDR3 protein: CASRRPGRKVEKLFF; CDR3 DNA: TGCGCCAGCAGGCGGCCGGGACGGAAGGTAGAAAAACTGTTTTTT
D gene: NA; V gene: TRBV11-2; J gene: TRBJ2-7; clone size: NA; CDR3 protein: CASSLDGGPTFFGDEQYF; CDR3 DNA: TGTGCCAGCAGCTTAGATGGTGGACCAACTTTTTTTGGGGACGAGCAGTACTTC
D gene: TRBD1; V gene: TRBV27; J gene: TRBJ1-1; clone size: NA; CDR3 protein: CASSSGTGAEAFF; CDR3 DNA: TGTGCCAGCAGTTCGGGGACAGGGGCTGAAGCTTTCTTT
D gene: NA; V gene: TRBV18; J gene: TRBJ2-6; clone size: NA; CDR3 protein: CASSRWTGRSGSSGANVLTF; CDR3 DNA: TGTGCCAGCTCACGTTGGACGGGGCGAAGCGGCAGCTCTGGGGCCAACGTCCTGACTTTC
D gene: NA; V gene: TRBV25-1; J gene: TRBJ2-7; clone size: NA; CDR3 protein: CASSELGGTAYEQYF; CDR3 DNA: TGTGCCAGCAGTGAATTAGGAGGGACAGCCTACGAGCAGTACTTC
D gene: NA; V gene: TRBV2; J gene: TRBJ1-1; clone size: few; CDR3 protein: CASSVPGPKNTEAFF; CDR3 DNA: TGTGCCAGCAGTGTTCCCGGACCCAAGAACACTGAAGCTTTCTTT
D gene: NA; V gene: TRBV10-2; J gene: TRBJ1-2; clone size: NA; CDR3 protein: CASSDRKEGYGYTF; CDR3 DNA: TGCGCCAGCAGTGATCGGAAGGAGGGCTATGGCTACACCTTC
D gene: TRBD2; V gene: TRBV30; J gene: TRBJ2-3; clone size: NA; CDR3 protein: CAWSSSGGVGTQYF; CDR3 DNA: TGTGCCTGGAGCTCGTCTGGGGGGGTGGGTACGCAGTATTTT